The T cell receptor (beta chain) described here comes from a study of OX40 agonist ivuxolimab in advanced cancers. Using immunoSEQ multiplex PCR, the repertoire was profiled, and TCRdb retains in-frame clones only, with some absent. Here the sample spans some 87,000 clones, 88% being singletons. This sequence originates from an adult with an advanced solid tumor such as melanoma, head and neck, liver or kidney cancer. The sequencing used CD4+ or CD8+ T cells sorted from blood, collected in a trial of the OX40 agonist ivuxolimab.

The CDR3 DNA follows: TGTGCCAGCAGTAAGGAAGTAAACACTGAAGCTTTCTTT. Translation: CASSKEVNTEAFF. The genes are TRBV6-5 and TRBJ1-1; D is ambiguous. The V gene's germline CDR1 is MNHEY and CDR2 SVGAGI. Trimming removed 5 bases at V and 2 bases at J, with 9 bases between. This CDR3 is 13 amino acids long.